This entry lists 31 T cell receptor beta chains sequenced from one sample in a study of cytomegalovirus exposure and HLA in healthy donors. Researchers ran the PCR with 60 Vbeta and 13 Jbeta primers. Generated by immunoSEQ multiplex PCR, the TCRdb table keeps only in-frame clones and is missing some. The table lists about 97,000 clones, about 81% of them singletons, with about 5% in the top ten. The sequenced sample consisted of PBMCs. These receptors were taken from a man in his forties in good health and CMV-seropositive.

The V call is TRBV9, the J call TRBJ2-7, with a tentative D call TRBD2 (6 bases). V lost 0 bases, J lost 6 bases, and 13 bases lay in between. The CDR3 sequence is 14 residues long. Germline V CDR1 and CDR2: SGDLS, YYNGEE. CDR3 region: CASSVGWGDGEQYF. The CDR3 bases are TGTGCCAGCAGCGTAGGGTGGGGGGACGGCGAGCAGTACTTC.

The CDR3 DNA follows: TGTGCCAGCAGCCCCGGACAGGGGCGAAACACTGAAGCTTTCTTT. It codes for CASSPGQGRNTEAFF. The chain links TRBV5-4 to TRBJ1-1; 9 nucleotides agree with TRBD1. Germline V gene lookup returns CDR1 SGHNT and CDR2 YYREEE (reference sequence). The length of the CDR3 is 15 residues. With V trimmed by 4 bases and J by 2 bases, 6 bases remained unmatched.

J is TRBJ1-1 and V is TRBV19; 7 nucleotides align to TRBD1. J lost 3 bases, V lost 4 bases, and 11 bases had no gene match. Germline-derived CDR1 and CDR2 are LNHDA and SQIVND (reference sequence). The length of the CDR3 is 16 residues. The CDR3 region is CASSTDRARIDTEAFF. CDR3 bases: TGTGCCAGTAGTACCGACAGGGCGCGGATAGACACTGAAGCTTTCTTT.

CDR3 residues: CASSLTGAGETQYF. DNA for the CDR3: TGTGCCAGCAGCCTGACAGGGGCGGGAGAGACCCAGTACTTC. This rearrangement joins TRBV9 to TRBJ2-5; TRBD1 matches at 8 bases. Germline trimming cut 4 bases from V and 4 bases from J; bases unmatched to any gene: 6. CDR3 length equals 14 residues. The V gene's germline CDR1 is SGDLS and CDR2 YYNGEE. The full variable domain, completed using reference TRBV9 and TRBJ2-5, is DSGVTQTPKHLITATGQRVTLRCSPRSGDLSVYWYQQSLDQGLQFLIQYYNGEERAKGNILERFSAQQFPDLHSELNLSSLELGDSALYFCASSLTGAGETQYFGPGTRLLVL.

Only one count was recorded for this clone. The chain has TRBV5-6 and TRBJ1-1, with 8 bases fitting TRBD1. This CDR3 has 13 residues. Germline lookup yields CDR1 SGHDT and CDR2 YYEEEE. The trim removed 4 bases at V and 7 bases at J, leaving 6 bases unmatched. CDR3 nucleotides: TGTGCCAGCAGCGCTGACAGGGGTGATGAAGCTTTCTTT. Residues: CASSADRGDEAFF.

This CDR3 reads CARREAPSTDTQYF. The CDR3, as DNA: TGTGCCCGTCGTGAAGCGCCAAGCACAGATACGCAGTATTTT. The chain carries TRBV30 and TRBJ2-3; unclear D gene. V lost 8 bases and J 0 bases, leaving 15 bases between the germline ends. Germline V gives CDR1 GTSNPN, CDR2 SVGIG (reference sequence). The CDR3 loop spans 14 amino acids.

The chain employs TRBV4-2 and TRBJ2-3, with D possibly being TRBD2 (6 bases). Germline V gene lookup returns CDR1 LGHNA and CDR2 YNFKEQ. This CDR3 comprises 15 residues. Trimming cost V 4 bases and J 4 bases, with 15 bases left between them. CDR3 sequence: CASSRSGTYPDTQYF. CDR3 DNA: TGTGCCAGCAGCCGATCCGGGACTTATCCAGATACGCAGTATTTT.

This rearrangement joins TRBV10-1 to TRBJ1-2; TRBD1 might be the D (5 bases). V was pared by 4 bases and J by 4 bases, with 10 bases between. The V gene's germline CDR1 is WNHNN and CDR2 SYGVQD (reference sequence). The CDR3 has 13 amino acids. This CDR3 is CASSGTGTYGYTF. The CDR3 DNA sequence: TGCGCCAGCAGTGGCACAGGAACCTATGGCTACACCTTC.

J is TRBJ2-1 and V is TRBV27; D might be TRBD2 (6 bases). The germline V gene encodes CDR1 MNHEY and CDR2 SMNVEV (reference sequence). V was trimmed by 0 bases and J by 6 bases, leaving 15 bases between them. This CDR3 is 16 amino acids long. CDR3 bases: TGTGCCAGCAGTTTATCGCCCGGGACTTCCGTCAATGAGCAGTTCTTC. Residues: CASSLSPGTSVNEQFF.

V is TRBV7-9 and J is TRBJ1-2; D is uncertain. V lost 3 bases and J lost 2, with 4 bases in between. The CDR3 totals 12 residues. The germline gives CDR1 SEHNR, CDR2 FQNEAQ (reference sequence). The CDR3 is CASSFENYGYTF. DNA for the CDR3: TGTGCCAGCAGCTTTGAGAACTATGGCTACACCTTC.

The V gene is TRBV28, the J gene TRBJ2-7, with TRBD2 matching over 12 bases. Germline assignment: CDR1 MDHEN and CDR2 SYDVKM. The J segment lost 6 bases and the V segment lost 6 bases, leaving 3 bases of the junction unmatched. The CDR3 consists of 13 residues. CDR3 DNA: TGTGCCAGCAGGCTAGCGGGAGGGTTCGAGCAGTACTTC. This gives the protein CASRLAGGFEQYF.

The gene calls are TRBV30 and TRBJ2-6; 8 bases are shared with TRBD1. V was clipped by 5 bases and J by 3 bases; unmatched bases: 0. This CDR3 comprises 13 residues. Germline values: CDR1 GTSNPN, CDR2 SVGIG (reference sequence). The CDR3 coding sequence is TGTGCCTGGGACAGGGGTGGGGCCAACGTCCTGACTTTC. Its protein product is CAWDRGGANVLTF.

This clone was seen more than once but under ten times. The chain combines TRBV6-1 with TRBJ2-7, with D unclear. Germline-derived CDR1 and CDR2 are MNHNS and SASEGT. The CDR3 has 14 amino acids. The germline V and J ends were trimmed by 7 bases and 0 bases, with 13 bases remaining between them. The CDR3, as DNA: TGTGCCAGCAACTCTCAATACAGCTCCTACGAGCAGTACTTC. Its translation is CASNSQYSSYEQYF.

CDR3 amino acids: CASSIHPGRRHF. CDR3 bases: TGTGCCAGTAGTATCCACCCAGGGCGTCGACATTTT. J is TRBJ1-5 and V is TRBV19; tentative D call: TRBD1 (5 bases). This CDR3 is built from 12 residues. The germline V gene encodes CDR1 LNHDA and CDR2 SQIVND (reference sequence). The V gene lost 3 bases and the J gene lost 16 bases, with 16 bases spanning the gap.

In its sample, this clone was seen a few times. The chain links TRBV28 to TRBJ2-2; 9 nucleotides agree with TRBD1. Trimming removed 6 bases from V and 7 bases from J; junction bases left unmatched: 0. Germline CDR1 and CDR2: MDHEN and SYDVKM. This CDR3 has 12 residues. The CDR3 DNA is TGTGCCAGCAGGACAGGGGGCGGGGAGCTGTTTTTT. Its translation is CASRTGGGELFF.

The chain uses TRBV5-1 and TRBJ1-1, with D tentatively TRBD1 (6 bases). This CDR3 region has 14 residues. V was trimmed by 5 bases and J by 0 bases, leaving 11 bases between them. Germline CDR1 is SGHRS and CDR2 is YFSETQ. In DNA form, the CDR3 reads TGCGCCAGCAGTGAAGACAGGATGAACACTGAAGCTTTCTTT. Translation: CASSEDRMNTEAFF.

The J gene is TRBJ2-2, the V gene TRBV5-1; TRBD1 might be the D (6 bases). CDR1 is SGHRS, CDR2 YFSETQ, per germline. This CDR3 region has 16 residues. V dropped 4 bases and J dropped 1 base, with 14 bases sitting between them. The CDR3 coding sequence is TGCGCCAGCAGCCCGGGGACAAACTGGAACACCGGGGAGCTGTTTTTT. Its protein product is CASSPGTNWNTGELFF. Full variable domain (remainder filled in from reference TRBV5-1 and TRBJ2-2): KAGVTQTPRYLIKTRGQQVTLSCSPISGHRSVSWYQQTPGQGLQFLFEYFSETQRNKGNFPGRFSGRQFSNSRSEMNVSTLELGDSALYLCASSPGTNWNTGELFFGEGSRLTVL.

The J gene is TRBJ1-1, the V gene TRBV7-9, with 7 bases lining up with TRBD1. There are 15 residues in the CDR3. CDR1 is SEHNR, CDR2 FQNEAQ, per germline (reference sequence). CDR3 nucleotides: TGTTCCGTACGAAAGGAGGGGGCGAACAACACTGAAGCTTTCTTT. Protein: CSVRKEGANNTEAFF.

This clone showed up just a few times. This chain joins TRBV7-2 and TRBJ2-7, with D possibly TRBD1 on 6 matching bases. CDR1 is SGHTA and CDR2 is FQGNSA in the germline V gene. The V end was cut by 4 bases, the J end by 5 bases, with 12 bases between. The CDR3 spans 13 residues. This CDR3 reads CASSSQGGHEQYF. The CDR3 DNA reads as TGTGCCAGCAGCTCACAGGGTGGCCACGAGCAGTACTTC.

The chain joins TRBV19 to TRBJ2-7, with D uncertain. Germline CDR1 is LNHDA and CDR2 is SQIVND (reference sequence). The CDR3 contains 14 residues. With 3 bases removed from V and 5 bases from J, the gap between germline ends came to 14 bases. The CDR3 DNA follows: TGTGCCAGTAGTATTAATGGCCCTTCCAACGAGCAGTACTTC. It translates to CASSINGPSNEQYF.

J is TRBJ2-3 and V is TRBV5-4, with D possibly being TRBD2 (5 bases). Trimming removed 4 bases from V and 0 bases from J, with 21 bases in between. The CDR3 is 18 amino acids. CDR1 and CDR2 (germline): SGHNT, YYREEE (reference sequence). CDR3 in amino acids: CASSVFRGGGLSTDTQYF. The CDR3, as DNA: TGTGCCAGCAGCGTGTTCAGAGGCGGAGGCCTTAGCACAGATACGCAGTATTTT. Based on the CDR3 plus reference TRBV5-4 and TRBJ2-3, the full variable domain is ETGVTQSPTHLIKTRGQQVTLRCSSQSGHNTVSWYQQALGQGPQFIFQYYREEENGRGNFPPRFSGLQFPNYSSELNVNALELDDSALYLCASSVFRGGGLSTDTQYFGPGTRLTVL.

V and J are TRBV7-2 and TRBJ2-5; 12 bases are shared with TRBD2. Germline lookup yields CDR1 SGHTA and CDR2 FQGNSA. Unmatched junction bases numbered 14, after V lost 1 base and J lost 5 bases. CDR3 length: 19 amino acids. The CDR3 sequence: CASSLDVGGSSGRAETQYF. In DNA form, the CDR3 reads TGTGCCAGCAGCTTAGACGTTGGTGGGTCTAGCGGGAGGGCGGAGACCCAGTACTTC.

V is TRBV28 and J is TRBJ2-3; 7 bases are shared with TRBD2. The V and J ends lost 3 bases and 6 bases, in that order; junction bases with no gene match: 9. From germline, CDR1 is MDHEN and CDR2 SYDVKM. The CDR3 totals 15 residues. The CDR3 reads CASSFPKRGYDTQYF. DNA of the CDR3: TGTGCCAGCAGTTTCCCAAAGCGGGGCTATGATACGCAGTATTTT.

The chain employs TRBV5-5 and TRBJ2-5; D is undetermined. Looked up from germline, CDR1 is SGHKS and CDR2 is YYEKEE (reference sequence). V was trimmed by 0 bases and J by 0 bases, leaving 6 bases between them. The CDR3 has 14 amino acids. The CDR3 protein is CASSLDGYQETQYF. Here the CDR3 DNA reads TGTGCCAGCAGCTTGGACGGGTACCAAGAGACCCAGTACTTC.

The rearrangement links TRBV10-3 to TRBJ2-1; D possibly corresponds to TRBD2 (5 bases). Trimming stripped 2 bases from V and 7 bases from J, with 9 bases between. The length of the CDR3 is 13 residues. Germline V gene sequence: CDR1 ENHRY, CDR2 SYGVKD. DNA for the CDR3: TGTGCCATCAGTGAGCTGACGGGAAATGAGCAGTTCTTC. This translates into CAISELTGNEQFF.

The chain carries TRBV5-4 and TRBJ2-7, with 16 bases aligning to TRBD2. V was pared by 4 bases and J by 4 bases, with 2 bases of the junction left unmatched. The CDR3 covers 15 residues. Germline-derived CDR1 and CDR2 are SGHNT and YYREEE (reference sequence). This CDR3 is CASSVGLAGGYEQYF. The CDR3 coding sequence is TGTGCCAGCAGCGTGGGACTAGCGGGAGGGTACGAGCAGTACTTC.

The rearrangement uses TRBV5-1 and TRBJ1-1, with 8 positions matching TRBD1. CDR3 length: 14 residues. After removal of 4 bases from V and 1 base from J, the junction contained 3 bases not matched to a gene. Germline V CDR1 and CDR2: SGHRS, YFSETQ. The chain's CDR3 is CASSQGAANTEAFF. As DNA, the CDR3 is TGCGCCAGCAGCCAGGGGGCGGCGAACACTGAAGCTTTCTTT.

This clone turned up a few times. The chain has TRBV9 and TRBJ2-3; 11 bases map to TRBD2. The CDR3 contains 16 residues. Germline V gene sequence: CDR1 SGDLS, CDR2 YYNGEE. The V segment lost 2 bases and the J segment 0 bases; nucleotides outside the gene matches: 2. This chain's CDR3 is CASSVSGGESTDTQYF. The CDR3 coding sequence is TGTGCCAGCAGCGTTAGCGGGGGGGAAAGCACAGATACGCAGTATTTT.

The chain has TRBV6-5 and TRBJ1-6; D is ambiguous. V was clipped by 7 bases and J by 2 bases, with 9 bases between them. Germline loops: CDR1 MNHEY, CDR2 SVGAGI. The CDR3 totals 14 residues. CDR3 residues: CASKDSPYNSPLHF. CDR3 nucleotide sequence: TGTGCCAGCAAGGACTCGCCCTATAATTCACCCCTCCACTTT.

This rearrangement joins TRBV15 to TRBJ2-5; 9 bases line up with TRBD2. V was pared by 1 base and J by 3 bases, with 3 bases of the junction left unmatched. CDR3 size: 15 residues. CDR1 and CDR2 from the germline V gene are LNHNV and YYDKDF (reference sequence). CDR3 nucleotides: TGTGCCACCAGCAGAGGTCCTAGCGGGGAAGAGACCCAGTACTTC. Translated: CATSRGPSGEETQYF.

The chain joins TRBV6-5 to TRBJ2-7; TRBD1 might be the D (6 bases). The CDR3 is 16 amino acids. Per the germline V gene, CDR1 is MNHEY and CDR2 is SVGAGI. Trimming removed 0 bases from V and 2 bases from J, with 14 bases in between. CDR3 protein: CASSYSKGHTTYEQYF. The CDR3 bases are TGTGCCAGCAGTTACTCGAAGGGACACACCACCTACGAGCAGTACTTC.